This T cell receptor beta chain was obtained from a study of T-cell reconstitution after alpha-beta-depleted transplantation in children. Using unique molecular identifiers, the investigators prepared the TCRbeta library. TCRdb reprocessed the PCR reads with MiXCR, giving one entry per CDR3 protein. The table lists about 480,000 distinct CDR3 sequences, under 15% of them singletons. This clonotype was recorded many times. There are 13 residues in the CDR3. Trimming took 5 bases from V and 0 from J, leaving 11 bases between them. Germline-derived CDR1 and CDR2 are DFQATT and SNEGSKA (reference sequence).

The V call is TRBV20-1, the J call TRBJ2-7; tentative D call: TRBD1 (5 bases). The sequences come from PBMCs from the stem cell graft donor, collected from the stem cell graft. The origin of this receptor is a human donor who donated a stem cell graft to a child with combined immunodeficiency. In nucleotides, the CDR3 is TGCAGTGCTCCGCGTGACAGCTCCTACGAGCAGTACTTC. Protein: CSAPRDSSYEQYF.